Reported below is one T cell receptor (beta chain). TCRdb keeps only in-frame clones here, not all; method: immunoSEQ multiplex PCR. The table shows some 80,000 clones, with 75% to 85% occurring only once. The Seattle site enrolled patients during active infection and followed them longitudinally. These data belong to a study of blood T cell repertoires in COVID-19. Study-wide context: The samples span acute and convalescent COVID-19 from the United States, Italy and Spain. T cells, B-cell-depleted T cells, or PBMCs provided the cDNA or gDNA that served as material.

The CDR3 contains 14 residues. Trimming at V came to 6 bases and at J to 6 bases, leaving 7 bases not matched to a gene. Germline CDR1 MDHEN, CDR2 SYDVKM. This receptor was identified in a man aged 50-60 years with COVID-19, enrolled during active disease. Sequences were obtained from peripheral blood. The V gene is TRBV28, the J gene TRBJ2-1; 8 bases fit TRBD2. The CDR3 sequence: CASSTGTSRNEQFF. The DNA of the CDR3 is TGTGCCAGCAGCACCGGGACTAGTCGCAATGAGCAGTTCTTC.